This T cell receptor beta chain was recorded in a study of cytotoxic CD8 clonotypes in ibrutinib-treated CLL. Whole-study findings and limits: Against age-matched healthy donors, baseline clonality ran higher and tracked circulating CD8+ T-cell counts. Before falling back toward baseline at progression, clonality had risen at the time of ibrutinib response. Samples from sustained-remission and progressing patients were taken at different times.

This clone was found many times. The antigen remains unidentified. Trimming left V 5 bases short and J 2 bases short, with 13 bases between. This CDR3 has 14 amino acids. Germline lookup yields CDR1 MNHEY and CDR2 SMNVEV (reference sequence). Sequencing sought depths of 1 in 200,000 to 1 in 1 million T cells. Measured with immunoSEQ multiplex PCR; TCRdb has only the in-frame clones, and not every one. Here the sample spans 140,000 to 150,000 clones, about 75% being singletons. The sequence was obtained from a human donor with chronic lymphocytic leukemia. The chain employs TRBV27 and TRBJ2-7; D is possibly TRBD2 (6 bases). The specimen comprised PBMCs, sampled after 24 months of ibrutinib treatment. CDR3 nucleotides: TGTGCCAGCAGTCCCCACGGGAGCACCTACGAGCAGTACTTC. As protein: CASSPHGSTYEQYF.